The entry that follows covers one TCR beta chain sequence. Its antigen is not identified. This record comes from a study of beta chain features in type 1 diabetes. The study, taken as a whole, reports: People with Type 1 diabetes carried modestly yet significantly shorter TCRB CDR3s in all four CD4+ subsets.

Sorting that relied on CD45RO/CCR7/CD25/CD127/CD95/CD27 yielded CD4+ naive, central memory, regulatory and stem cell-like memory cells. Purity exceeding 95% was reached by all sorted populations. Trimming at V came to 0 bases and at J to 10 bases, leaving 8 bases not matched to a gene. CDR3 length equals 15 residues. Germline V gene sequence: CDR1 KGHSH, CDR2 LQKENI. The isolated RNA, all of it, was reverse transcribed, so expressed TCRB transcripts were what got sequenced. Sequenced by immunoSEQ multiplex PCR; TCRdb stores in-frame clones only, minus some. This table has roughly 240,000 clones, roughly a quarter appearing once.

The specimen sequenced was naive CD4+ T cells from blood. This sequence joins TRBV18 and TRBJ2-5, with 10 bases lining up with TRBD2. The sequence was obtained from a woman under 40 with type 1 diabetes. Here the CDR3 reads CASSPPGLAVQDQYF. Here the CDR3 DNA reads TGTGCCAGCTCACCACCCGGACTAGCGGTGCAAGACCAGTACTTC.